This TCR beta chain was sequenced in a study of beta chain bispecific antibodies for T cell cancers. Study information: HPB-ALL carried surface TRBV5-5, while Jurkat carried TRBV12-3.

The table lists this clonotype with many counts. Antigen: not known. TCRdb fed the 5' RACE reads into MiXCR, producing one record per CDR3 protein. The data hold just over 20,000 distinct CDR3 sequences, with roughly 2.6% observed a single time. Study outcomes and limitations: Most targeted TRBV signal came from the leukemia cell line cells, not normal T cells.

T cells were expanded from blood mononuclear cells for three to four days with anti-CD3 OKT3 or CD3/CD28 beads. Culture medium contained IL-2 at 75 to 100 IU/ml and IL-7 at around 5.4 ng/ml. Cocultures held around 50,000 normal T cells, around 50,000 targets, and bispecific antibody. The CDR3 length is 14 residues. The germline V and J ends were trimmed by 6 bases and 0 bases, with 10 bases remaining between them. The V gene's germline CDR1 is SGHDT and CDR2 YYEEEE. The sample taken for sequencing was healthy donor T cells cultured with leukemia cells. V usage is TRBV5-6 and J usage is TRBJ1-5; D not resolved. The receptor was derived from a human donor in good health. Some clones in this sample may be carry-over from other donors' samples. This chain's CDR3 is CASKKSYSNQPQHF. Written as DNA, the CDR3 is TGTGCCAGCAAAAAGTCCTATAGCAATCAGCCCCAGCATTTT.